The present T cell receptor (beta chain) was sequenced within a study of blood T cell repertoires in COVID-19. About the research overall: The United States, Italy and Spain supplied acute and convalescent COVID-19 samples. T cells, B-cell-depleted T cells, or PBMCs provided the cDNA or gDNA that served as material.

The trim removed 1 base at V and 5 bases at J, leaving 6 bases unmatched. Germline V gene sequence: CDR1 LGHDT, CDR2 YNNKEL (reference sequence). This CDR3 is built from 16 residues. Source study methods: Reference gene primers were amplified, and this amplification served to estimate nucleated cell counts. Method: immunoSEQ multiplex PCR; TCRdb's copy keeps in-frame clones and lacks some. V, J and clone size were drawn from that table, and D and trimming were deduced from the DNA. The profile shows roughly 98,000 clones, 82% of them singletons. The sample holds a few counts of this clone. This TCR came from a man between 65 and 85 years old with active or convalescent COVID-19. The rearrangement links TRBV3-1 (or the pseudogene TRBV3-2) to TRBJ1-5; the match to TRBD1 covers 9 bases. The material sequenced was peripheral blood. The CDR3 sequence is CASSQGWDRVDQPQHF. Written as DNA, the CDR3 is TGTGCCAGCAGCCAAGGATGGGACAGGGTGGATCAGCCCCAGCATTTT.